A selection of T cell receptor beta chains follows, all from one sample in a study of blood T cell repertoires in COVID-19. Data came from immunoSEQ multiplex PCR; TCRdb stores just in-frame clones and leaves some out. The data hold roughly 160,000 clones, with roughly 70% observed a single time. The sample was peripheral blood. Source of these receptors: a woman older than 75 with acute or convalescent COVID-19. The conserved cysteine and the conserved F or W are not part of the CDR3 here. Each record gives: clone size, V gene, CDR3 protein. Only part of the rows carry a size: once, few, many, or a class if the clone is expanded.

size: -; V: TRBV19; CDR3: ASSIPHTGGWKGNTIY
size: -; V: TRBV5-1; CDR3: ASREGSSTNEKLF
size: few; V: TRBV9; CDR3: ASSVGPGLGEKLF
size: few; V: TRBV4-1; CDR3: ASSQGRFGTSGGTDTQY
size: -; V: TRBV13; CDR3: ASSLKRPGGELF
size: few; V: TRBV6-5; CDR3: ASRDSVSTDTQY
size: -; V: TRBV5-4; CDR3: ASSLTQGLGEKLF
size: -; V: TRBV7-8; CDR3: ASSFLAGGKYEQY
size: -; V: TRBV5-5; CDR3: ASSLLDSSGNTIY
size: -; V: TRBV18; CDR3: ASSPPTRDFLQY
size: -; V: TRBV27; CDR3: ASSYREGKLF
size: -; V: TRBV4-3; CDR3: ASSQEGGRGANEQF
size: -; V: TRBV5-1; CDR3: ASSLTEASGEKLF
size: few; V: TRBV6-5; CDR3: ASSLTGKAAF
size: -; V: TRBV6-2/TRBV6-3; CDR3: ASSYVSVAGFQETQY
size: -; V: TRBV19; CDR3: ASSASGGFGEKLF
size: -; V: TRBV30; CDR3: AWDRDRGNGYT
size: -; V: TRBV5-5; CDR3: ASSLFFRGLQF
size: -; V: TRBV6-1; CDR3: ASSEFSGTDLNQPQH
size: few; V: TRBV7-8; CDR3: ASSLEQFPEAF
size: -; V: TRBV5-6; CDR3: ASSSFWSGRAQDNEQF
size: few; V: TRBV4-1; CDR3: ASSQDDGGSGDTEAF
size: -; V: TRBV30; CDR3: AWSSSGTNIQY
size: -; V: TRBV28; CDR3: ASSSRDTGYYEQY
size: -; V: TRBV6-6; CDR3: ASSPPGGSGYEQY
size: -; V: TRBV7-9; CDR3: ASSLLAGVYNEQF
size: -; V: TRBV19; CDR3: ASSATGNLGNTIY
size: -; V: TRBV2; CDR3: ASSVQDSGNTIY
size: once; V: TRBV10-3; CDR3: AISGGGLATSTDTQY
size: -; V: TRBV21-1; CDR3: ASGGQSGRFDYEQY
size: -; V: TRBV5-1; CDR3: ASRILQGGQGGYT
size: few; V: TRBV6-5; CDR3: ASRLSGGDNIQY
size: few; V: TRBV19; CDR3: ASSERTGPYNEQF
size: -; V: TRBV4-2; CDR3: ASSQDYRGINYGYT
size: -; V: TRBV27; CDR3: ASSFVEGVGYT
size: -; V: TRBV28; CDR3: ASSLAGFANEKLF
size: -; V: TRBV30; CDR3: AWSGGQGPSEKLF
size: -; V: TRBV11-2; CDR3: ASTPGLADFGELF